The following is a T cell receptor (beta chain) sequence with its context. This sample stems from a study of post-analysis software for immune sequencing data. The TCR beta cDNA libraries contained unique molecular identifiers. Each CDR3 protein gets one entry after TCRdb re-called the PCR reads with MiXCR. The sample records around 150,000 distinct CDR3 sequences, under 40% being singletons. Per germline, CDR1 SGDLS and CDR2 YYNGEE. Trimming shortened V by 7 bases and J by 4 bases, and 5 bases separated the two germline ends. The CDR3 loop spans 10 amino acids. This specimen was blood, taken after autologous hematopoietic stem cell transplantation. The chain joins TRBV9 to TRBJ1-1; D not certain. This clonotype was sampled from a girl aged 5 to 17 with multiple sclerosis. In DNA form, the CDR3 reads TGTGCCAGCGGAGGCACTGAAGCTTTCTTT. Translating it yields CASGGTEAFF. Supplemented by reference TRBV9 and TRBJ1-1, the full variable domain reads DSGVTQTPKHLITATGQRVTLRCSPRSGDLSVYWYQQSLDQGLQFLIQYYNGEERAKGNILERFSAQQFPDLHSELNLSSLELGDSALYFCASGGTEAFFGQGTRLTVV.